The clone carrying this T cell receptor beta chain was detected only once. Recovered Cohort 3 donors showed two negative PCRs, clearance, or symptom resolution. The data stem from a study of blood T cell repertoires in COVID-19. The wider study: From the United States, Italy and Spain came samples of acute and convalescent COVID-19.

Per the original methods: Amplification of reference gene primers provided the estimated nucleated cell counts. The data were produced by immunoSEQ multiplex PCR, yet TCRdb's version contains in-frame clones alone and is incomplete. Clone size and V and J calls were adopted from that table, with D and trimming inferred from the DNA. The sample has more than 300,000 clones, approximately 90% seen once. Trimming removed 2 bases from V and 6 bases from J, with 10 bases in between. The germline V gene encodes CDR1 MNHEY and CDR2 SVGAGI. The CDR3 is made up of 13 amino acids. J is TRBJ1-1 and V is TRBV6-5; D is ambiguous. The sequenced material came from PBMCs or T cells enriched from blood (not recorded which). The TCR originated in a young man who had recovered from COVID-19. In nucleotides, the CDR3 is TGTGCCAGCAGTTACGGCTCGGGGTCTGAAGCTTTCTTT. It is translated as CASSYGSGSEAFF.